A selection of T cell receptor beta chains follows, all from one sample in a study. Via MiXCR, TCRdb re-called the 5' RACE reads, giving one row per CDR3 protein. Found here are about 40,000 distinct CDR3 sequences, about 20% of them singletons; the top ten hold around 2.8%. Sample: naive CD4+ T cells sorted from a lymph node. Source of these receptors: a female donor with breast cancer. The CDR3 runs from the conserved cysteine through the conserved F or W. D genes are given only for firm matches. A clone size is listed for some rows: how often the clone was seen (once, few, many), or a class if it is expanded.

v_gene	len	abundance	j_gene	d_gene	CDR3aa	CDR3nt
TRBV7-9	13	few	TRBJ2-2	-	CASSPEGTGELFF	TGTGCCAGCAGCCCCGAAGGAACCGGGGAGCTGTTTTTT
TRBV11-2	15	many	TRBJ2-1	-	CASSPHSGKYNEQFF	TGTGCCAGCAGTCCTCATAGCGGAAAATACAATGAGCAGTTCTTC
TRBV7-3	15	-	TRBJ2-3	TRBD2	CASSSQAGGGDTQYF	TGTGCCAGCAGCTCGCAAGCGGGAGGTGGAGATACGCAGTATTTT
TRBV18	13	-	TRBJ1-2	TRBD1	CASSRQGADGYTF	TGTGCCAGCTCACGACAGGGGGCGGATGGCTACACCTTC
TRBV5-1	14	-	TRBJ1-1	TRBD1	CASRRTGVNAEAFF	TGCGCCAGCAGAAGGACAGGGGTAAACGCTGAAGCTTTCTTT
TRBV24-1	16	medium-sized	TRBJ2-1	TRBD2	CATSDPTSGHYNEQFF	TGTGCCACCAGTGACCCGACTAGCGGGCACTACAATGAGCAGTTCTTC
TRBV10-3	13	few	TRBJ2-1	TRBD2	CATGGTSADEQFF	TGTGCCACCGGCGGGACTAGCGCCGATGAGCAGTTCTTC
TRBV12-3/TRBV12-4	13	many	TRBJ1-6	TRBD1	CASSRDRNSPLHF	TGTGCCAGCAGTAGGGACAGAAATTCACCCCTCCACTTT
TRBV24-1	14	-	TRBJ1-2	TRBD1	CATSEGTATYGYAF	TGTGCCACCAGTGAGGGGACAGCGACCTATGGCTACGCCTTC
TRBV28	11	few	TRBJ1-1	-	CATYYNTEAFF	TGTGCCACCTACTATAACACTGAAGCTTTCTTT
TRBV5-1	12	-	TRBJ1-2	-	CASSEDRDGYTF	TGCGCCAGCAGTGAGGACAGAGATGGCTACACCTTC
TRBV28	13	-	TRBJ1-3	-	CASIEGTRNTIYF	TGTGCCAGCATTGAGGGCACCAGAAACACCATATATTTT
TRBV18	14	-	TRBJ1-1	-	CASHADRMNTEALF	TGTGCCAGCCACGCGGACAGAATGAACACTGAAGCTCTCTTT
TRBV7-2	11	-	TRBJ2-1	-	CASSLSAEQFF	TGTGCCAGCAGCTTATCAGCCGAGCAGTTCTTC
TRBV20-1	13	-	TRBJ2-1	TRBD2	CSAKTSVYNEQFF	TGCAGTGCGAAGACTAGCGTCTACAACGAGCAGTTCTTC
TRBV12-3/TRBV12-4	14	many	TRBJ2-7	TRBD1	CASSSGQGGYEQYF	TGTGCCAGCAGTTCGGGACAGGGCGGCTACGAGCAGTACTTC
TRBV7-2	13	few	TRBJ2-5	-	CASSYSGQETQYF	TGTGCCAGCAGCTATAGCGGTCAAGAGACCCAGTACTTC
TRBV7-8	12	-	TRBJ2-7	-	CASSHPSGEQYF	TGTGCCAGCAGCCATCCCAGCGGTGAGCAGTACTTC
TRBV28	14	-	TRBJ2-7	-	CASTPSPGDDEQYF	TGTGCCAGCACCCCCTCCCCAGGGGACGACGAGCAGTACTTC
TRBV11-3	15	-	TRBJ2-7	TRBD2	CASSLRSGGSDEQYF	TGTGCCAGCAGCTTAAGAAGCGGGGGTAGCGACGAGCAGTACTTC
TRBV20-1	15	few	TRBJ2-3	TRBD2	CSAGTSGRKSDTQYF	TGCAGTGCTGGGACTAGCGGGAGGAAGTCAGATACGCAGTATTTT
TRBV4-2	15	many	TRBJ1-2	TRBD1	CASSQAGQGNLGYTF	TGTGCCAGCAGCCAAGCGGGACAGGGTAATCTTGGCTACACCTTC
TRBV5-1	14	many	TRBJ2-7	TRBD2	CASSRLAGEYEQYF	TGCGCCAGCAGCCGACTAGCGGGAGAGTACGAGCAGTACTTC
TRBV7-2	17	-	TRBJ1-6	-	CASSLLAGAFDNSPLHF	TGTGCCAGCAGCTTGCTAGCAGGGGCTTTCGATAATTCACCCCTCCACTTT
TRBV9	15	-	TRBJ2-2	-	CASSAGVLNTGELFF	TGTGCCAGCAGCGCAGGGGTTTTGAACACCGGGGAGCTGTTTTTT
TRBV7-6	19	few	TRBJ2-3	TRBD2	CASSLGTSGRRAGTDTQYF	TGTGCCAGCAGCTTAGGGACTAGCGGGAGGCGAGCTGGCACAGATACGCAGTATTTT
TRBV5-1	14	-	TRBJ2-7	TRBD2	CASSSQRGSYEQYF	TGCGCCAGCAGCTCCCAGCGGGGCTCCTACGAGCAGTACTTC
TRBV6-1	14	many	TRBJ1-2	TRBD1	CASTEPGQGPSYTF	TGTGCCAGTACGGAACCGGGACAGGGGCCGAGCTACACCTTC
TRBV5-1	13	-	TRBJ1-6	-	CASSLEANSPLHF	TGCGCCAGCAGCTTGGAAGCAAATTCACCCCTCCACTTT
TRBV7-6	13	-	TRBJ2-7	-	CASGSRPGYEQYF	TGTGCCAGCGGCTCCAGACCGGGCTACGAGCAGTACTTC
TRBV7-2	13	few	TRBJ1-1	TRBD1	CASSDRVSTEAFF	TGTGCCAGCAGCGACAGGGTGTCCACTGAAGCTTTCTTT
TRBV20-1	15	medium-sized	TRBJ2-5	TRBD1	CSAPRTGYLTETQYF	TGCAGTGCCCCAAGGACAGGTTACCTAACAGAGACCCAGTACTTC
TRBV12-2	15	few	TRBJ2-1	-	CASPLTGPPYNEQFF	TGTGCAAGTCCCCTGACAGGACCCCCCTACAATGAGCAGTTCTTC
TRBV5-1	14	few	TRBJ2-3	TRBD2	CASSLAGTGDTQYF	TGCGCCAGCAGCTTAGCGGGAACCGGAGATACGCAGTATTTT
TRBV27	17	-	TRBJ1-6	-	CASSPRQGFVLNSPLHF	TGTGCCAGCAGCCCCAGGCAGGGGTTCGTCCTAAATTCACCCCTCCACTTT
TRBV4-2	15	-	TRBJ2-1	TRBD2	CASSQGLIAGDEQFF	TGTGCCAGCAGCCAAGGGTTAATAGCGGGAGATGAGCAGTTCTTC
TRBV5-1	14	few	TRBJ1-6	-	CASSLEVAGSPLHF	TGCGCCAGCAGCTTGGAGGTAGCGGGTTCACCCCTCCACTTT
TRBV4-1	15	-	TRBJ1-2	TRBD1	CASSNSRQGDYGYTF	TGCGCCAGCAGCAATAGTCGACAGGGGGACTATGGCTACACCTTC
TRBV5-1	14	-	TRBJ2-5	TRBD1	CASSRTGDPETQYF	TGCGCCAGCAGCCGGACAGGGGACCCGGAGACCCAGTACTTC
TRBV7-2	14	many	TRBJ1-5	-	CASSFGTQHQPQHF	TGTGCCAGCAGCTTTGGGACACAGCATCAGCCCCAGCATTTT
TRBV4-1	16	once	TRBJ1-1	-	CASSQATFFRGAEVFF	TGCGCCAGCAGCCAAGCGACCTTTTTTCGGGGAGCTGAAGTTTTCTTT